What follows are 13 T cell receptor beta chains derived from one specimen sequenced in a study of T cell responses to AZD1222 COVID-19 vaccine. Using immunoSEQ multiplex PCR, the repertoire was profiled, and TCRdb retains in-frame clones only, with some absent. The table has 100,000 to 120,000 clones, around 92% seen once. The source was peripheral blood, collected on day 0 of AZD1222 vaccination. These receptors were taken from an adult in good health.

This clone occurred a few times. CDR3 nucleotides: TGTGCCAGCAGCCGGGCGGCAGACTCCTATGGCTACACCTTC. This sequence encodes CASSRAADSYGYTF. V and J are TRBV5-5 and TRBJ1-2; D unresolved. Looked up from germline, CDR1 is SGHKS and CDR2 is YYEKEE (reference sequence). The CDR3 has 14 amino acids. V was cut by 4 bases and J by 4 bases, with 14 bases left in between.

The chain carries TRBV19 and TRBJ1-3; D gene uncertain. V was trimmed by 1 base and J by 1 base, leaving 8 bases between them. The CDR3 has 15 amino acids. Germline V gives CDR1 LNHDA, CDR2 SQIVND (reference sequence). The CDR3 region is CASSIGRSSGNTIYF. For the CDR3, the DNA is TGTGCCAGTAGTATAGGACGGAGTTCTGGAAACACCATATATTTT.

The gene calls are TRBV27 and TRBJ2-1, with 12 bases identical to TRBD2. V gave up 2 bases and J gave up 12 bases; unmatched junction bases: 11. This CDR3 is 16 amino acids long. Germline CDR1 and CDR2: MNHEY and SMNVEV (reference sequence). This chain's CDR3 is CASSLVLAGGRLSQFF. CDR3 in DNA: TGTGCCAGCAGTTTAGTACTAGCGGGGGGCCGATTGTCGCAGTTCTTC.

V and J are TRBV5-4 and TRBJ2-1, with 8 bases fitting TRBD1. The ends lost 0 bases at V and 5 bases at J; junction bases unmatched: 4. The CDR3 sequence is 15 residues long. Germline V lookup: CDR1 SGHNT, CDR2 YYREEE (reference sequence). For the CDR3, the DNA is TGTGCCAGCAGCTTGGGGACAGGGAAGAACAATGAGCAGTTCTTC. Translating it yields CASSLGTGKNNEQFF.

The chain recombines TRBV9 with TRBJ1-4; maybe TRBD1 (6 bases). CDR1 SGDLS and CDR2 YYNGEE come from the germline V gene. The CDR3 runs 15 residues. V was pared by 0 bases and J by 8 bases, with 14 bases between. In nucleotides, the CDR3 is TGTGCCAGCAGCGTAGCCGGGGGCTGGCGGGAAAAACTGTTTTTT. Translating it yields CASSVAGGWREKLFF. Full variable domain (outside the CDR3, taken from reference TRBV9 and TRBJ1-4): DSGVTQTPKHLITATGQRVTLRCSPRSGDLSVYWYQQSLDQGLQFLIQYYNGEERAKGNILERFSAQQFPDLHSELNLSSLELGDSALYFCASSVAGGWREKLFFGSGTQLSVL.

The J gene is TRBJ2-5, the V gene TRBV14; a possible D gene is TRBD2 (6 bases). Germline CDR1 SGHDN, CDR2 FVKESK. The CDR3 is 17 residues long. V was cut by 1 base and J by 5 bases, with 20 bases left in between. CDR3 in amino acids: CASSQGGGLRSRETQYF. The DNA for the CDR3 is TGTGCCAGCAGCCAAGGTGGAGGGTTAAGGTCGCGGGAGACCCAGTACTTC.

As for this clone: One end of the junction is discordant with germline, which a read error may explain. CDR3: CSARGPYEQYF. In nucleotides, the CDR3 is TGCAGTGCGAGAGGCCCATACGAGCAGTACTTC. V usage is TRBV20-1 and J usage is TRBJ2-7; D ambiguous. Germline CDR1 DFQATT, CDR2 SNEGSKA (reference sequence). The CDR3 consists of 11 residues.

The chain combines TRBV28 with TRBJ2-7; no clear D. Trimming removed 3 bases at V and 4 bases at J, with 10 bases between. This CDR3 has 13 residues. Per germline, CDR1 MDHEN and CDR2 SYDVKM. CDR3 DNA sequence: TGTGCCAGCAGTTTGCCGCTCCAATACGAGCAGTACTTC. This encodes CASSLPLQYEQYF.

This clone was seen once. The genes are TRBV2 and TRBJ1-5; 10 nucleotides line up with TRBD1. CDR1 and CDR2 from the germline V gene are SNHLY and FYNNEI. This CDR3 has 14 residues. The V segment lost 8 bases and the J segment 2 bases; nucleotides outside the gene matches: 3. The CDR3 DNA sequence: TGTGCCAGCGACAGGGGGCAAGGCAATCAGCCCCAGCATTTT. Its protein is CASDRGQGNQPQHF.

The J gene is TRBJ2-1, the V gene TRBV4-1; 9 bases match TRBD2. CDR3 size: 17 residues. Germline trimming cut 4 bases from V and 9 bases from J; bases unmatched to any gene: 16. Germline V CDR1 and CDR2: MGHRA, YSYEKL. The CDR3: CASSLEEASGVRGEQFF. In DNA, the CDR3 is TGCGCCAGCAGCCTAGAAGAGGCTAGCGGGGTCCGGGGTGAGCAGTTCTTC.

V is TRBV11-2 and J is TRBJ1-2, with D perhaps matching TRBD1 (6 bases). The CDR3 totals 14 residues. The germline V gene has CDR1 SGHAT and CDR2 FQNNGV. The V gene lost 4 bases and the J gene lost 4 bases, with 13 bases spanning the gap. Written as DNA, the CDR3 is TGTGCCAGCAGCTCCTCCGGGACACCCTATGGCTACACCTTC. This codes for CASSSSGTPYGYTF.

The DNA for the CDR3 is TGTGCCAGCAGCCAAGCGGGGCCCGGAAACACCATATATTTT. Protein: CASSQAGPGNTIYF. The gene calls are TRBV4-2 and TRBJ1-3; D may be TRBD1 (5 bases). Deletions cut 1 base from V and 4 bases from J, with 8 bases between. This CDR3 has 14 amino acids. CDR1 and CDR2 from the germline V gene are LGHNA and YNFKEQ.

This clone showed up just once. This sample includes further DNA sequences coding for the same CDR3. This chain links TRBV5-1 with TRBJ2-1, with D possibly being TRBD1 (5 bases). The CDR3 sequence is 13 residues long. CDR1 is SGHRS and CDR2 is YFSETQ in the germline V gene. Trimming took off 1 base at V and 3 bases at J, with 5 bases between the two ends. The CDR3 DNA reads as TGCGCCAGCAGCTTGACAGGCTACAATGAGCAGTTCTTC. Translated, it gives CASSLTGYNEQFF.